These 6 T cell receptor beta chains share one sample of origin, sequenced in a study of cytomegalovirus exposure and HLA in healthy donors. The PCR contained 60 Vbeta and 13 Jbeta primers. The repertoire was sequenced with immunoSEQ multiplex PCR; TCRdb's copy has only in-frame clones and lacks some. The profile shows under 100,000 clones, about 9.4% of them singletons. Sequencing was done on a sample of PBMCs. These receptors were obtained from a man in his sixties in good health and CMV-seropositive.

Only a few counts were recorded for this clone. J is TRBJ1-5 and V is TRBV5-6; perhaps TRBD1 as D (5 bases). In germline, CDR1 is SGHDT, CDR2 YYEEEE. The V and J ends lost 3 bases and 0 bases respectively, with 13 bases between them. The CDR3 loop spans 16 amino acids. The CDR3 nucleotides read TGTGCCAGCAGCTCCTGGGGGGGGTATAGCAATCAGCCCCAGCATTTT. Encoded protein: CASSSWGGYSNQPQHF.

The J gene is TRBJ2-7, the V gene TRBV11-1; possibly TRBD1 for D (6 bases). Germline V gene data show CDR1 as SGHAT and CDR2 as FQDESV (reference sequence). With 4 bases removed from V and 2 bases from J, the gap between germline ends came to 15 bases. The CDR3 is 15 residues long. CDR3 nucleotide sequence: TGTGCCAGCAGCTCCCCCGGGACACCTGCCTACGAGCAGTACTTC. Amino acids: CASSSPGTPAYEQYF.

The rearrangement joins TRBV5-1 to TRBJ2-1, with 14 bases matching TRBD2. This CDR3 spans 17 amino acids. Trimming at V came to 4 bases and at J to 4 bases, leaving 7 bases not matched to a gene. The germline gives CDR1 SGHRS, CDR2 YFSETQ. The CDR3 DNA reads TGCGCCAGCAGCCCAGGACTAGCGGGGGGAAAATACAATGAGCAGTTCTTC. Its protein product is CASSPGLAGGKYNEQFF.

This rearrangement joins TRBV6-1 to TRBJ2-7, with 7 bases fitting TRBD1. The CDR3 consists of 16 residues. With 0 bases clipped from V and 7 bases from J, the junction kept 12 bases outside the gene matches. CDR1 MNHNS and CDR2 SASEGT come from the germline V gene. The CDR3 reads CASSEARGQGVTEQYV. Here the CDR3 DNA reads TGTGCCAGCAGTGAAGCGAGAGGGCAGGGGGTTACGGAGCAGTACGTC.

This chain uses TRBV5-1 with TRBJ2-3; D is unresolved. V was clipped by 0 bases and J by 5 bases, with 7 bases between them. This CDR3 region has 13 residues. Germline lookup yields CDR1 SGHRS and CDR2 YFSETQ. The CDR3 reads CASSLAQVDTQYF. CDR3 nucleotides: TGCGCCAGCAGCTTGGCCCAGGTAGATACGCAGTATTTT.

In this sample, this clone turned up a few times. The chain combines TRBV13 with TRBJ1-4; 9 bases agree with TRBD1. CDR3 size: 15 residues. Per the germline V gene, CDR1 is PRHDT and CDR2 is FYEKMQ (reference sequence). The trim removed 5 bases at V and 7 bases at J, leaving 8 bases unmatched. CDR3 sequence (DNA): TGTGCCAGCAGCGCGGAACAGGGGGCGGGTGAAAAACTGTTTTTT. Translation: CASSAEQGAGEKLFF.